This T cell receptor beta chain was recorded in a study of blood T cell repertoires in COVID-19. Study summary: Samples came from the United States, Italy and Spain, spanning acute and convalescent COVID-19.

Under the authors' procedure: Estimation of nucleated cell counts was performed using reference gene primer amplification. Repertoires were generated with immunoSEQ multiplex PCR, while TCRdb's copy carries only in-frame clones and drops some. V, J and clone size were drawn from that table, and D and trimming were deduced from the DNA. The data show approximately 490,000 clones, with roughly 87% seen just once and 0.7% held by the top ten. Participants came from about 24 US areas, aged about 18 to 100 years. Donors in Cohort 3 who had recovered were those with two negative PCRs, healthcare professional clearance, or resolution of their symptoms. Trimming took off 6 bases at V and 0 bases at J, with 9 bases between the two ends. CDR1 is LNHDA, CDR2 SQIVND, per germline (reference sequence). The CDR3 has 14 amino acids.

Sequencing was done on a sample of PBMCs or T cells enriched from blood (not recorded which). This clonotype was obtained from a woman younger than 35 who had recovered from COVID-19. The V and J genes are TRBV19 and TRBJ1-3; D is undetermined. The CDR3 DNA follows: TGTGCCAGTAGGACTCGAGTCTCTGGAAACACCATATATTTT. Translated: CASRTRVSGNTIYF.